This TCR beta chain was identified in a study of T-cell memory formation after mild COVID-19. The wider study: TCR clusters were mostly donor specific.

The CDR3 runs 15 residues. The germline CDR1 and CDR2 sequences are WNHNN and SYGVQD (reference sequence). Trimming removed 1 base from V and 2 bases from J, with 11 bases in between. Study-level points and caveats: Unconfirmed was the SARS-CoV-2 specificity of second-wave clones that peaked on day 37. Prior to infection, memory already included some responding clones, suggesting cross-reactive memory joined.

The authors produced TCR alpha and TCR beta cDNA libraries with sample barcodes and UMIs by 5'RACE using constant-segment primers. Using its own MiXCR run on the 5' RACE reads, TCRdb lists one record per CDR3 protein. Of around 300,000 distinct CDR3 sequences in the sample, 10% to 15% are singletons; the top ten hold 20% to 25%. For this clonotype: Its antigen is as yet unknown.

The chain recombines TRBV10-1 with TRBJ2-5, with a tentative D call TRBD2 (6 bases). Sample: PBMCs or a T cell subset sorted from them (not recorded which). This TCR was sampled from a man between 18 and 35 years old who had mild COVID-19 (a few samples of this study predate the infection). Cell type and time point are not known. The CDR3 is CASSEWRGPQETQYF. The CDR3 DNA reads TGCGCCAGCAGTGAGTGGAGGGGACCGCAAGAGACCCAGTACTTC.